This T cell receptor beta chain was sequenced for a study of molecular identifiers for immune sequencing clone quantification. This clonotype was found a few times. Its antigen is undetermined. In germline, CDR1 is MNHEY, CDR2 SMNVEV (reference sequence). The CDR3 contains 16 residues. Trimming left V 0 bases short and J 3 bases short, with 12 bases between. The authors gated naive CD8 T cells as CD8+CD4-CCR7+CD45RA+ for sorting. Overall study results and limits: Clones exceeding 20 RNA copies carried over 97% of effector molecules but under 1% of naive-cell molecules.

TCRdb redid the calling of the PCR reads with MiXCR, one entry per CDR3 protein. This sample has about 510,000 distinct CDR3 sequences; around 23% occur once, and the top ten carry around 0.76%. This receptor was obtained from a human donor in good health. Some libraries in this study had Jurkat cell RNA spiked in. J is TRBJ2-1 and V is TRBV27; no firm D call. The sample taken for sequencing was naive CD8+ T cells from blood, with Jurkat cell RNA spiked in. The subset here: FACS-sorted CD8+CD4-CCR7+CD45RA+ naive T cells. The CDR3 DNA reads TGTGCCAGCAGTTTATCGATGCAAAATGTCTACAATGAGCAGTTCTTC. The encoded protein is CASSLSMQNVYNEQFF.